A single sample is the source of the 30 T cell receptor beta chains below, sequenced in a study of blood T cell repertoires in COVID-19. Some clones are missing from TCRdb's copy, which holds only in-frame ones; the method was immunoSEQ multiplex PCR. The profile shows some 68,000 clones, approximately 88% of them singletons. The material sequenced was peripheral blood. The source is a human donor in a cohort sampled during active COVID-19.

The gene calls are TRBV28 and TRBJ1-1; D call uncertain. Germline CDR1 is MDHEN and CDR2 is SYDVKM. V shed 5 bases and J shed 1 base, with 17 bases lying between them. The CDR3 has 16 residues. This chain's CDR3 is CASSPGALPQNTEAFF. In DNA, the CDR3 is TGTGCCAGCAGTCCAGGCGCATTGCCCCAGAACACTGAAGCTTTCTTT.

The CDR3 loop is CASSPRGQQGEQYF. CDR3 bases: TGTGCCAGCAGCCCCAGGGGGCAGCAAGGCGAGCAGTACTTC. This chain links TRBV7-3 with TRBJ2-7, with TRBD1 matching over 8 bases. Trimming took 5 bases from V and 6 from J; bases not matched to a gene: 9. The V gene's germline CDR1 is SGHTA and CDR2 FQGTGA. The CDR3 covers 14 residues.

The V gene is TRBV4-1, the J gene TRBJ2-5, with 11 bases matching TRBD2. There are 16 residues in the CDR3. The V gene end was trimmed by 0 bases and the J gene end by 5 bases; junction bases not matched to a gene: 5. Germline V gives CDR1 MGHRA, CDR2 YSYEKL. CDR3 region: CASSQDRASGGETQYF. CDR3 bases: TGCGCCAGCAGCCAAGATCGGGCTAGCGGGGGGGAGACCCAGTACTTC.

The chain carries TRBV28 and TRBJ1-5, with D unclear. Per the germline V gene, CDR1 is MDHEN and CDR2 is SYDVKM. Trimming cost V 3 bases and J 7 bases, with 16 bases left between them. This CDR3 contains 15 residues. CDR3 region: CASSFSGRAHQPQHF. CDR3 bases: TGTGCCAGCAGTTTCTCTGGGAGGGCGCACCAGCCCCAGCATTTT. The whole variable domain, filled in from reference TRBV28 and TRBJ1-5, reads DVKVTQSSRYLVKRTGEKVFLECVQDMDHENMFWYRQDPGLGLRLIYFSYDVKMKEKGDIPEGYSVSREKKERFSLILESASTNQTSMYLCASSFSGRAHQPQHFGDGTRLSIL.

The rearrangement uses TRBV3-1 (or the pseudogene TRBV3-2) and TRBJ2-3; 8 positions agree with TRBD2. Germline trimming cut 0 bases from V and 11 bases from J; bases unmatched to any gene: 13. CDR3 size: 16 residues. Germline V gene lookup returns CDR1 LGHDT and CDR2 YNNKEL (reference sequence). CDR3 bases: TGTGCCAGCAGCCAAGATATCGTCGGGGGGGCCTTTAAGCAGTATTTT. Translation: CASSQDIVGGAFKQYF.

J is TRBJ2-7 and V is TRBV5-1; 9 positions match TRBD1. Trimming cost V 3 bases and J 3 bases; bases outside gene matches: 1. There are 13 residues in the CDR3. The germline CDR1 and CDR2 sequences are SGHRS and YFSETQ. The CDR3 here is CASSSGQGYEQYF. CDR3 bases: TGCGCCAGCAGCTCGGGACAGGGCTACGAGCAGTACTTC.

V and J are TRBV7-2 and TRBJ2-4, with a possible D match to TRBD1 (5 bases). Trimming shortened V by 3 bases and J by 1 base, and 7 bases separated the two germline ends. The CDR3 consists of 14 residues. CDR1 is SGHTA and CDR2 is FQGNSA in the germline V gene. CDR3 in DNA: TGTGCCAGCAGCTTGGACACGGCCAAAAACATTCAGTACTTC. It is translated as CASSLDTAKNIQYF.

The chain carries TRBV28 and TRBJ2-7; D gene uncertain. The V end lost 10 bases, the J end lost 2 bases, and 21 bases lay between the germline ends. Germline V gene lookup returns CDR1 MDHEN and CDR2 SYDVKM. The CDR3 totals 15 residues. CDR3 residues: CATRPRVLVPYEQYF. CDR3 DNA: TGTGCCACCCGCCCACGGGTTCTGGTTCCCTACGAGCAGTACTTC.

CDR3 residues: CASSGGQTGELFF. The CDR3 coding sequence is TGTGCCAGCAGTGGGGGCCAGACCGGGGAGCTGTTTTTT. The chain has TRBV12-3 or TRBV12-4 and TRBJ2-2; TRBD1 might be the D (6 bases). V was clipped by 5 bases and J by 5 bases, with 9 bases between them. The CDR3 consists of 13 residues.

The V and J genes are TRBV1 and TRBJ2-7; the table's D call, TRBD2, was not checked against the DNA. TRBV1 is designated a pseudogene. The CDR3 has 16 residues. The CDR3 DNA is TGCACCAGCAGCCACTCAGGGAGGGACAACGTTTACGAGCAGTACTTC. Amino acid sequence: CTSSHSGRDNVYEQYF.

The rearrangement links TRBV5-1 to TRBJ2-2, with a possible D match to TRBD2 (5 bases). The CDR3 length is 15 residues. CDR1 and CDR2 from the germline V gene are SGHRS and YFSETQ. Trimming took 5 bases from V and 1 from J, leaving 12 bases between them. The CDR3 reads CASSSKRGNTGELFF. The CDR3 bases are TGCGCCAGCAGTTCTAAACGGGGGAACACCGGGGAGCTGTTTTTT. Full variable domain (rest looked up from reference TRBV5-1 and TRBJ2-2): KAGVTQTPRYLIKTRGQQVTLSCSPISGHRSVSWYQQTPGQGLQFLFEYFSETQRNKGNFPGRFSGRQFSNSRSEMNVSTLELGDSALYLCASSSKRGNTGELFFGEGSRLTVL.

The chain uses TRBV12-1 and TRBJ1-2; the DNA was not used to check the table's D call, TRBD1. TRBV12-1 is classified as a pseudogene. The CDR3 is 16 amino acids. CDR3 sequence: CASSPSLQGGNYGYTF. DNA of the CDR3: TGTGCCAGCAGCCCCTCCCTACAGGGGGGGAACTATGGCTACACCTTC.

V usage is TRBV29-1 and J usage is TRBJ1-1, with D perhaps TRBD1 (6 bases). Germline values: CDR1 SQVTM, CDR2 ANQGSEA. V was clipped by 4 bases and J by 4 bases, with 10 bases between them. CDR3 length: 12 residues. As DNA, the CDR3 is TGCAGCGTTGCTACAGGGATCACTGAAGCTTTCTTT. This gives the protein CSVATGITEAFF.

In DNA form, the CDR3 reads TGTGCCAGCAGCTTAGATGAGGGATACTATGGCTACACCTTC. Translating it yields CASSLDEGYYGYTF. The gene calls are TRBV11-2 and TRBJ1-2, with unresolved D. The V gene lost 0 bases and the J gene lost 3 bases, with 8 bases spanning the gap. Germline V gene lookup returns CDR1 SGHAT and CDR2 FQNNGV. The CDR3 runs to 14 residues.

This clone occurred once. The CDR3 region has the DNA TGTGCCAGCAGCTCCCGGACTAACTACAATGAGCAGTTCTTC. It is translated as CASSSRTNYNEQFF. The rearrangement joins TRBV5-8 to TRBJ2-1; D is perhaps TRBD2 (6 bases). The CDR3 covers 14 residues. Looked up from germline, CDR1 is SGHTS and CDR2 is YDEGEE. V was shortened by 3 bases and J by 3 bases, with 10 bases between the two germline ends.

The V and J genes are TRBV5-1 and TRBJ2-5, with 15 bases fitting TRBD2. Germline V gene lookup returns CDR1 SGHRS and CDR2 YFSETQ. Trimming took 4 bases from V and 5 from J; bases not matched to a gene: 6. This CDR3 contains 16 residues. CDR3 sequence: CASSHGLAGGRETQYF. DNA for the CDR3: TGCGCCAGCAGCCACGGACTAGCGGGGGGGCGGGAGACCCAGTACTTC.

The chain joins TRBV25-1 to TRBJ1-3; tentatively, D is TRBD1 (6 bases). The CDR3 covers 15 residues. The V gene lost 3 bases and the J gene lost 4 bases, with 13 bases spanning the gap. Germline V gives CDR1 MGHDK, CDR2 SYGVNS. The CDR3 DNA sequence: TGTGCCAGCAGTGATAACACAGGGTCGGGAAACACCATATATTTT. Protein sequence: CASSDNTGSGNTIYF. Full variable domain (remainder filled in from reference TRBV25-1 and TRBJ1-3): EADIYQTPRYLVIGTGKKITLECSQTMGHDKMYWYQQDPGMELHLIHYSYGVNSTEKGDLSSESTVSRIRTEHFPLTLESARPSHTSQYLCASSDNTGSGNTIYFGEGSWLTVV.

This clone was recorded only once. V and J are TRBV6-2 or TRBV6-3 and TRBJ2-1, with D unclear. The CDR3 is made up of 16 amino acids. Trimming cost V 2 bases and J 0 bases, with 11 bases left between them. CDR1 and CDR2 (germline): MNHEY, SVGEGT. CDR3 protein: CASSYGRASSYNEQFF. The CDR3 DNA reads TGTGCCAGCAGTTACGGGCGCGCGAGCTCCTACAATGAGCAGTTCTTC.

The V gene is TRBV4-2, the J gene TRBJ1-5; D is unclear. The CDR3 loop spans 14 amino acids. V was trimmed by 2 bases and J by 3 bases, leaving 8 bases between them. CDR1 and CDR2 (germline): LGHNA, YNFKEQ. CDR3 region: CASSQLMANQPQHF. The DNA for the CDR3 is TGTGCCAGCAGCCAATTGATGGCCAATCAGCCCCAGCATTTT.

The chain carries TRBV6-5 and TRBJ1-5; D is perhaps TRBD1 (5 bases). Trimming took 8 bases from V and 5 from J, leaving 10 bases between them. CDR3 size: 12 residues. CDR1 and CDR2 from the germline V gene are MNHEY and SVGAGI. In DNA form, the CDR3 reads TGTGCCAGCCACCAGGGTGATCAGCCCCAGCATTTT. Amino acids: CASHQGDQPQHF.

This chain joins TRBV2 and TRBJ1-5, with TRBD1 matching 11 bases. Germline trimming cut 8 bases from V and 5 bases from J; bases unmatched to any gene: 2. The germline gives CDR1 SNHLY, CDR2 FYNNEI. This CDR3 has 13 amino acids. CDR3 sequence reads: CASQGQGDQPQHF. CDR3 in DNA: TGTGCCAGCCAGGGACAGGGGGATCAGCCCCAGCATTTT.

This rearrangement joins TRBV5-1 to TRBJ1-4; D uncertain. The CDR3 has 15 amino acids. Germline V gene lookup returns CDR1 SGHRS and CDR2 YFSETQ. The germline V and J ends were trimmed by 1 base and 4 bases, with 11 bases remaining between them. CDR3: CASSLSGRGNEKLFF. CDR3 nucleotide sequence: TGCGCCAGCAGCTTGTCAGGACGGGGTAATGAAAAACTGTTTTTT.

The chain is built from TRBV27 and TRBJ1-6, with 7 bases that match TRBD1. The germline gives CDR1 MNHEY, CDR2 SMNVEV (reference sequence). The CDR3 runs to 15 residues. The V gene end was trimmed by 5 bases and the J gene end by 9 bases; junction bases not matched to a gene: 10. The CDR3 region has the DNA TGTGCCAGCAGTGCACAGGGGCCTTGGAGTTCACCCCTCCACTTT. Its translation: CASSAQGPWSSPLHF.

The V gene is TRBV5-8, the J gene TRBJ1-1; tentatively, D is TRBD1 (6 bases). Trimming pared 3 bases from V and 1 base from J, leaving 7 bases between. Germline CDR1 SGHTS, CDR2 YDEGEE. The length of the CDR3 is 13 residues. The CDR3 sequence: CASSWDKNTEAFF. The DNA of the CDR3 is TGTGCCAGCAGCTGGGACAAGAACACTGAAGCTTTCTTT.

The V call is TRBV14, the J call TRBJ2-7, with 7 positions matching TRBD1. The CDR3 has 15 residues. Per the germline V gene, CDR1 is SGHDN and CDR2 is FVKESK. The junction had 8 bases not matched to a gene; V was cut back by 4 bases and J by 2 bases. The CDR3 nucleotides read TGTGCCAGCAGCCTAAAGATGGGACAGACCTACGAGCAGTACTTC. It yields the protein CASSLKMGQTYEQYF. The whole variable domain, remainder taken from reference TRBV14 and TRBJ2-7, is EAGVTQFPSHSVIEKGQTVTLRCDPISGHDNLYWYRRVMGKEIKFLLHFVKESKQDESGMPNNRFLAERTGGTYSTLKVQPAELEDSGVYFCASSLKMGQTYEQYFGPGTRLTVT.

V gene TRBV28 combines with J gene TRBJ1-6; D is unclear. Trimming left V 6 bases short and J 7 bases short, with 10 bases between. The V gene's germline CDR1 is MDHEN and CDR2 SYDVKM. This CDR3 is built from 13 residues. The CDR3 here is CASRASWNSPLHF. In DNA, the CDR3 is TGTGCCAGCAGAGCATCCTGGAATTCACCCCTCCACTTT.

This rearrangement joins TRBV24-1 to TRBJ2-1; 7 bases are shared with TRBD1. The CDR3 is 15 amino acids. Germline lookup yields CDR1 KGHDR and CDR2 SFDVKD. V lost 4 bases and J lost 7; bases outside the gene matches: 9. Written as DNA, the CDR3 is TGTGCCACCAGTGACCCCCAACAGGGGTCGAATGAGCAGTTCTTC. Translation gives CATSDPQQGSNEQFF.

V is TRBV10-3 and J is TRBJ2-7; 9 positions match TRBD2. The J segment lost 6 bases and the V segment lost 6 bases, leaving 9 bases of the junction unmatched. This CDR3 region has 14 residues. CDR1 and CDR2 from the germline V gene are ENHRY and SYGVKD. Here the CDR3 DNA reads TGTGCCATCAGCATTGGCGGGAGGGCCGCCGAGCAGTACTTC. Translation: CAISIGGRAAEQYF.

The gene calls are TRBV5-1 and TRBJ2-2; 8 positions agree with TRBD2. The CDR3 is 15 residues long. Germline V gives CDR1 SGHRS, CDR2 YFSETQ. J lost 1 base, V lost 3 bases, and 2 bases had no gene match. The CDR3: CASSSSGGNTGELFF. CDR3 bases: TGCGCCAGCAGCTCCAGCGGGGGGAACACCGGGGAGCTGTTTTTT.

The chain couples TRBV9 to TRBJ2-7; 10 bases match TRBD1. The V segment lost 3 bases and the J segment 0 bases; nucleotides outside the gene matches: 3. The germline V gene encodes CDR1 SGDLS and CDR2 YYNGEE. This CDR3 comprises 15 residues. CDR3 nucleotides: TGTGCCAGCAGCGACCGGACAGGGGGCTCCTACGAGCAGTACTTC. This sequence encodes CASSDRTGGSYEQYF.